The source of this T cell receptor (beta chain) is a study of OX40 agonist ivuxolimab in advanced cancers. About the research overall: Patients were treated with ivuxolimab, an agonistic anti-OX40 (CD134) antibody. Dose-escalation subjects each had hepatocellular carcinoma, melanoma, renal cell or head and neck cancer.

Study findings and constraints: CD8+ T cells were the subset that, on average, had more expanded clones than CD4+. In the 0.1 to 3.0 mg/kg range, CD4+ and CD8+ blood T cells had expanded clonally by week 6.

This clone appeared once. The antigen is undetermined. This table comes from immunoSEQ multiplex PCR, and its TCRdb copy is limited to in-frame clones, with some not included. This sample has approximately 11,000 clones, with about 80% found just once. This sequence was found in an adult with an advanced solid tumor such as melanoma, head and neck, liver or kidney cancer. The specimen comprised CD4+ or CD8+ T cells sorted from blood, sampled in a trial of the OX40 agonist ivuxolimab.

As DNA, the CDR3 is TGTGCCAGTAGTATAGTAGGAGACGGCCGGGATACGCAGTATTTT. Translated, it gives CASSIVGDGRDTQYF. The chain combines TRBV19 with TRBJ2-3; D gene uncertain. This CDR3 comprises 15 residues. CDR1 and CDR2 (germline): LNHDA, SQIVND (reference sequence). Trimming took off 1 base at V and 6 bases at J, with 14 bases between the two ends.